The 4 T cell receptor beta chains below come from one sample, sequenced in a study of T cells in Graves' hyperthyroidism and ophthalmopathy. RNA transcripts provided the source from which TCR beta CDR3 regions were amplified. The HTBI set primed first-round TCR CDR3 RT-PCR. Each CDR3 protein gets one entry after TCRdb re-called the multiplex PCR reads with MiXCR. There are about 770,000 distinct CDR3 sequences in the sample; around 19% occur only once, and over 15% lies in the top ten. Sequenced: blood. Receptor source: a woman aged 50 to 60 with Graves' hyperthyroidism that later progressed to Graves' ophthalmopathy.

This clonotype was detected many times. The rearrangement joins TRBV3-1 to TRBJ2-1, with TRBD2 matching 12 bases. Germline assignment: CDR1 LGHDT and CDR2 YNNKEL (reference sequence). The CDR3 extends over 17 amino acids. The ends lost 0 bases at V and 9 bases at J; junction bases unmatched: 9. CDR3 in amino acids: CASSQDLGASGGGEQFF. The CDR3 DNA reads as TGTGCCAGCAGCCAAGATCTCGGGGCTAGCGGGGGGGGTGAGCAGTTCTTC.

The chain combines TRBV5-6 with TRBJ2-2; 8 bases line up with TRBD1. V was pared by 4 bases and J by 7 bases, with 18 bases of the junction left unmatched. Germline V gene data show CDR1 as SGHDT and CDR2 as YYEEEE. This CDR3 spans 18 amino acids. In DNA, the CDR3 is TGTGCCAGCAGCCCACTTTTCTCAGGCAGGGGGCTAGGCGGGGAGCTGTTTTTT. Its protein product is CASSPLFSGRGLGGELFF.

The V gene is TRBV6-1, the J gene TRBJ1-2, with D perhaps TRBD1 (6 bases). V was cut by 5 bases and J by 7 bases, with 17 bases left in between. The CDR3 extends over 14 amino acids. CDR1 and CDR2 from the germline V gene are MNHNS and SASEGT. The CDR3 nucleotides read TGTGCCAGCAGTTCGACAGGACTTCCTCTTGGCTACACCTTC. Its translation is CASSSTGLPLGYTF.

J is TRBJ1-4 and V is TRBV7-9, with TRBD1 matching 10 bases. CDR3 size: 15 residues. With V trimmed by 3 bases and J by 8 bases, 6 bases remained unmatched. CDR1 is SEHNR, CDR2 FQNEAQ, per germline (reference sequence). The CDR3 DNA reads as TGTGCCAGCAGCTTGGAAGGGACAGGGGAGGAAAAACTGTTTTTT. Translation gives CASSLEGTGEEKLFF.